This section outlines one TCR beta chain sequence together with its context. The data were obtained in a study of identical twins. TCRdb used MiXCR to reprocess the 5' RACE reads, holding one entry per CDR3 protein. The sample includes more than 600,000 distinct CDR3 sequences, roughly 20% of them seen just once. The CDR3 loop spans 15 amino acids. Germline V gene data show CDR1 as LNHDA and CDR2 as SQIVND (reference sequence). Trimming cost V 5 bases and J 1 base, with 14 bases left between them. The data were also submitted as part of a second study, on T cells expressing NK-cell markers.

The sequenced sample was PBMCs. This receptor was taken from a woman aged 18 to 35 in good health. The chain couples TRBV19 to TRBJ1-2; D not resolved. DNA for the CDR3: TGTGCCAGTAGTCCGCCCGGGATGATTAACTATGGCTACACCTTC. It codes for CASSPPGMINYGYTF.